A single sample gave rise to the 21 T cell receptor beta chains below, sequenced in a study of beta chain features in type 1 diabetes. The entirety of the isolated RNA underwent reverse transcription, so expressed TCRB transcripts were sequenced. Libraries were prepared by immunoSEQ multiplex PCR; TCRdb keeps only in-frame clonotypes and omits some of them. The table lists about 150,000 clones, roughly 11% of them singletons. Sequences were obtained from central memory CD4+ T cells from blood. These receptors were collected from a man aged 18 to 29 in good health.

V and J are TRBV4-3 and TRBJ1-4; D may be TRBD1 (5 bases). CDR3 length equals 15 residues. Germline CDR1 is LGHNA and CDR2 is YSLEER. Trimming pared 0 bases from V and 8 bases from J, leaving 13 bases between. The CDR3 protein is CASSQDGQGGEKLFF. The CDR3 DNA follows: TGCGCCAGCAGCCAAGATGGGCAGGGAGGGGAAAAACTGTTTTTT.

This clone was seen a few times. CDR3 coding DNA: TGTGCCAGCAGCTCTCCGAGCGGTGACCAAGAGACCCAGTACTTC. Residues: CASSSPSGDQETQYF. The rearrangement uses TRBV5-6 and TRBJ2-5; D is perhaps TRBD2 (5 bases). V gave up 3 bases and J gave up 0 bases, with 12 bases separating them. Germline CDR1 and CDR2: SGHDT and YYEEEE. This CDR3 region has 15 residues.

The chain combines TRBV6-6 with TRBJ1-6; D remains unclear. This CDR3 is built from 13 residues. Looked up from germline, CDR1 is MNHNY and CDR2 is SVGAGI (reference sequence). V lost 8 bases, J lost 0 bases, and 5 bases lay in between. The CDR3 coding sequence is TGTGCCAGCTGCAGCTCCTATAATTCACCCCTCCACTTT. Its protein product is CASCSSYNSPLHF.

V is TRBV7-3 and J is TRBJ2-1; perhaps D is TRBD1 or TRBD2 (6 bases each). Germline V gene data show CDR1 as SGHTA and CDR2 as FQGTGA. V was pared by 1 base and J by 2 bases, with 12 bases between. The CDR3 is 16 residues long. CDR3 residues: CASSLSHGGPYNEQFF. In nucleotides, the CDR3 is TGTGCCAGCAGCTTAAGTCACGGGGGCCCCTACAATGAGCAGTTCTTC. The entire variable domain, with the rest obtained from reference TRBV7-3 and TRBJ2-1, is as follows: GAGVSQTPSNKVTEKGKYVELRCDPISGHTALYWYRQSLGQGPEFLIYFQGTGAADDSGLPNDRFFAVRPEGSVSTLKIQRTERGDSAVYLCASSLSHGGPYNEQFFGPGTRLTVL.

The chain uses TRBV5-6 and TRBJ1-1; the D gene is possibly TRBD1 (6 bases). Between the trimmed V and J ends, which lost 7 bases and 0 bases, there was a span of 13 bases. Germline values: CDR1 SGHDT, CDR2 YYEEEE. The CDR3 loop spans 14 amino acids. CDR3 region: CASLGGGLNTEAFF. The CDR3 DNA follows: TGTGCCAGCTTGGGCGGGGGCCTGAACACTGAAGCTTTCTTT.

This clone was found a few times. The chain combines TRBV5-1 with TRBJ2-1; D may correspond to TRBD1 or TRBD2 (5 bases each). The germline V gene has CDR1 SGHRS and CDR2 YFSETQ. There are 14 residues in the CDR3. Trimming left V 3 bases short and J 2 bases short, with 9 bases between. The CDR3 DNA reads TGCGCCAGCAGCTCAGGGACCCCCTACAATGAGCAGTTCTTC. Its translation: CASSSGTPYNEQFF.

A few counts support this clone. V is TRBV15 and J is TRBJ1-1, with 11 nucleotides matching TRBD1. Germline trimming cut 5 bases from V and 4 bases from J; bases unmatched to any gene: 9. CDR1 and CDR2 (germline): LNHNV, YYDKDF (reference sequence). This CDR3 comprises 16 residues. CDR3 DNA sequence: TGTGCCACCAGCTCCCGGCGGGGACAGGGGGGCACTGAAGCTTTCTTT. Translated: CATSSRRGQGGTEAFF.

This clone has only a few counts. Other DNA sequences from this sample encode an identical CDR3 as well. This chain uses TRBV7-3 with TRBJ2-5; D not certain. In germline, CDR1 is SGHTA, CDR2 FQGTGA. V lost 5 bases to trimming and J lost 0 bases, with 4 bases between them. This CDR3 region has 12 residues. This CDR3 reads CASSKDQETQYF. The CDR3 coding sequence is TGTGCCAGCAGCAAAGACCAAGAGACCCAGTACTTC. The full variable domain, its missing parts supplied by reference TRBV7-3 and TRBJ2-5, is GAGVSQTPSNKVTEKGKYVELRCDPISGHTALYWYRQSLGQGPEFLIYFQGTGAADDSGLPNDRFFAVRPEGSVSTLKIQRTERGDSAVYLCASSKDQETQYFGPGTRLLVL.

This clone was counted a few times. The chain combines TRBV29-1 with TRBJ2-5, with 7 bases lining up with TRBD2. Germline V CDR1 and CDR2: SQVTM, ANQGSEA. The V segment lost 4 bases and the J segment 9 bases; nucleotides outside the gene matches: 14. The CDR3 is 14 amino acids. The CDR3 sequence: CSVGIGTTQVAQYF. CDR3 nucleotides: TGCAGCGTTGGAATTGGGACTACCCAAGTGGCCCAGTACTTC. Supplemented by reference TRBV29-1 and TRBJ2-5, the full variable domain reads SAVISQKPSRDICQRGTSLTIQCQVDSQVTMMFWYRQQPGQSLTLIATANQGSEATYESGFVIDKFPISRPNLTFSTLTVSNMSPEDSSIYLCSVGIGTTQVAQYFGPGTRLLVL.

Ten or more counts support this clone. V gene TRBV10-3 combines with J gene TRBJ1-1, with D tentatively TRBD1 (6 bases). Trimming shortened V by 4 bases and J by 6 bases, and 12 bases separated the two germline ends. The germline V gene encodes CDR1 ENHRY and CDR2 SYGVKD. The CDR3 extends over 13 amino acids. DNA for the CDR3: TGTGCCATCAGTGGGGGGCCGAAAGCTGAAGCTTTCTTT. Translated, it gives CAISGGPKAEAFF.

This sequence joins TRBV25-1 and TRBJ2-3; TRBD1 agrees at 8 bases. CDR1 and CDR2 from the germline V gene are MGHDK and SYGVNS. Trimming at V came to 4 bases and at J to 3 bases, leaving 6 bases not matched to a gene. This CDR3 spans 15 amino acids. The CDR3 loop is CASSVGTGWTDTQYF. In DNA form, the CDR3 reads TGTGCCAGCAGTGTCGGGACAGGATGGACAGATACGCAGTATTTT.

This clone was counted only a few times. V is TRBV19 and J is TRBJ2-3; 7 bases align to TRBD1. The length of the CDR3 is 14 residues. With 5 bases clipped from V and 5 bases from J, the junction kept 7 bases outside the gene matches. The V gene's germline CDR1 is LNHDA and CDR2 SQIVND (reference sequence). The CDR3 loop is CASSPRQGGDTQYF. CDR3 DNA: TGTGCCAGTAGTCCCCGACAGGGCGGAGATACGCAGTATTTT. Supplemented by reference TRBV19 and TRBJ2-3, the full variable domain reads DGGITQSPKYLFRKEGQNVTLSCEQNLNHDAMYWYRQDPGQGLRLIYYSQIVNDFQKGDIAEGYSVSREKKESFPLTVTSAQKNPTAFYLCASSPRQGGDTQYFGPGTRLTVL.

This chain links TRBV28 with TRBJ1-2; D gene uncertain. V was trimmed by 5 bases and J by 4 bases, leaving 11 bases between them. Germline assignment: CDR1 MDHEN and CDR2 SYDVKM. The CDR3 has 13 amino acids. The CDR3 nucleotides read TGTGCCAGCAGTCGTCTAGATCTCTATGGCTACACCTTC. This codes for CASSRLDLYGYTF.

The chain links TRBV11-2 to TRBJ2-5; TRBD2 agrees at 7 bases. Germline trimming cut 5 bases from V and 0 bases from J; bases unmatched to any gene: 3. CDR1 is SGHAT and CDR2 is FQNNGV in the germline V gene. The CDR3 runs 14 residues. CDR3 DNA: TGTGCCAGCAGCCGGACTAGATACCAAGAGACCCAGTACTTC. It yields the protein CASSRTRYQETQYF.

This clone has only one observation. This rearrangement joins TRBV9 to TRBJ2-3; 9 bases fit TRBD1. The V and J ends lost 1 base and 4 bases, in that order; junction bases with no gene match: 7. In germline, CDR1 is SGDLS, CDR2 YYNGEE. The CDR3 has 16 amino acids. The CDR3 spells CASSVKGQGRADTQYF. As DNA, the CDR3 is TGTGCCAGCAGCGTAAAGGGACAGGGTAGGGCAGATACGCAGTATTTT.

This clone was observed at least ten times. The genes are TRBV6-6 and TRBJ1-2, with a tentative D call TRBD1 (5 bases). CDR1 and CDR2 from the germline V gene are MNHNY and SVGAGI (reference sequence). This CDR3 comprises 13 residues. Trimming cost V 8 bases and J 4 bases, with 14 bases left between them. The chain's CDR3 is CASSREGGYGYTF. CDR3 in DNA: TGTGCCAGCTCCAGGGAGGGCGGCTATGGCTACACCTTC.

The V call is TRBV6-4, the J call TRBJ1-1; no clear D. Germline values: CDR1 MRHNA, CDR2 SNTAGT. With 5 bases removed from V and 4 bases from J, the gap between germline ends came to 11 bases. This CDR3 has 13 residues. This CDR3 is CASSLIGGTEAFF. The DNA of the CDR3 is TGTGCCAGCAGTCTAATTGGTGGCACTGAAGCTTTCTTT.

CDR3 sequence (DNA): TGTGCCAGCAGTTTTCCGACGGGTAGCCGCTGGAGCTCCTACAATGAGCAGTTCTTC. Amino acids: CASSFPTGSRWSSYNEQFF. The chain uses TRBV28 and TRBJ2-1; D gene uncertain. This CDR3 comprises 19 residues. V lost 3 bases and J lost 0, with 21 bases in between. Germline CDR1 reads MDHEN; CDR2 reads SYDVKM.

The chain combines TRBV7-2 with TRBJ1-2; 7 positions agree with TRBD1. Germline values: CDR1 SGHTA, CDR2 FQGNSA. CDR3 length: 14 residues. J was trimmed by 5 bases and V by 4 bases; bases with no gene match: 7. The CDR3 DNA reads as TGTGCCAGCAGCTCCCCCCCAGGGGGGTATGGCTACACCTTC. Residues: CASSSPPGGYGYTF.

This clone was picked up a small number of times. The chain employs TRBV7-2 and TRBJ2-7; D is undetermined. This CDR3 spans 12 amino acids. Germline V lookup: CDR1 SGHTA, CDR2 FQGNSA. The V gene lost 4 bases and the J gene lost 6 bases, with 10 bases spanning the gap. CDR3 bases: TGTGCCAGCAGCTCTCCACAGCGCGAGCAGTACTTC. It yields the protein CASSSPQREQYF.

This clone was observed many times. The chain recombines TRBV18 with TRBJ1-2; TRBD1 aligns across 10 bases. The CDR3 has 13 amino acids. The ends lost 3 bases at V and 8 bases at J; junction bases unmatched: 3. Germline V CDR1 and CDR2: KGHSH, LQKENI. The CDR3 region is CASSPGTGAGYTF. The CDR3 DNA reads as TGTGCCAGCTCACCGGGGACAGGGGCGGGCTACACCTTC.